This T cell receptor (beta chain) was observed in a study of blood T cell repertoires in COVID-19. Study summary: The study drew acute and convalescent COVID-19 samples from the United States, Italy and Spain. PBMCs, B-cell-depleted T cells, or T cells provided the cDNA or gDNA that made up the material.

Original analysis: Cell counts per sample came from amplifying reference gene primers. Libraries were prepared by immunoSEQ multiplex PCR; TCRdb keeps only in-frame clonotypes and omits some of them. That table furnishes V, J and clone size, whereas the DNA furnished D and trimming. The profile shows around 16,000 clones, 80% to 90% of them singletons. A few counts support this clone. The clonotype comes from a man at least 80 years old with active COVID-19. The source material was peripheral blood.

The CDR3 sequence is CASSDQRGRGAFF. The CDR3, as DNA: TGTGCCAGCAGTGATCAACGGGGTAGGGGGGCTTTCTTT. This chain uses TRBV27 with TRBJ1-1; D may be TRBD1 (6 bases). The germline gives CDR1 MNHEY, CDR2 SMNVEV (reference sequence). This CDR3 has 13 amino acids. V was shortened by 5 bases and J by 11 bases, with 18 bases between the two germline ends.